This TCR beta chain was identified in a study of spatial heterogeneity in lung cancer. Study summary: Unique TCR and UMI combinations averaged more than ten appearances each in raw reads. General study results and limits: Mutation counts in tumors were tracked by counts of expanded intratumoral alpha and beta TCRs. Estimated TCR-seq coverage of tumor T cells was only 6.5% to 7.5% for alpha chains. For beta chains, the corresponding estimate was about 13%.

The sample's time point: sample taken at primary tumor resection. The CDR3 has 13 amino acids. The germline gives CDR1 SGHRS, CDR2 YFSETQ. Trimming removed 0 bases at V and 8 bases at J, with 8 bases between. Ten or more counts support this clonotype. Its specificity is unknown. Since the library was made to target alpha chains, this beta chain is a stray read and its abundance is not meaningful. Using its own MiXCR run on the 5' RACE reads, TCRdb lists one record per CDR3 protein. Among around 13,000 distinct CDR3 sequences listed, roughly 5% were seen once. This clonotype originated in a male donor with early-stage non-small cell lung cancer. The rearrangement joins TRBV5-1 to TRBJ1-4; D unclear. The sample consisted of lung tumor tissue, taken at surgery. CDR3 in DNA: TGCGCCAGCAGCTTGGCACGGGCAGAAAAACTGTTTTTT. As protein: CASSLARAEKLFF.